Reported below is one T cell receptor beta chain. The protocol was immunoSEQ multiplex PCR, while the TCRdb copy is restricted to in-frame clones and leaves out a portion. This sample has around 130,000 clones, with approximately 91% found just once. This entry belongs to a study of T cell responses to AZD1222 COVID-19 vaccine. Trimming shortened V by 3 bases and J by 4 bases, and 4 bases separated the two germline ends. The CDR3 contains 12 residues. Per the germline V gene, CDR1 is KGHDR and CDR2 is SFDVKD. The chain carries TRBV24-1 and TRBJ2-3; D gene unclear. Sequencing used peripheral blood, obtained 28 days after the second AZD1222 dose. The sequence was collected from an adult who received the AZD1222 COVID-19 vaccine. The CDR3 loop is CATSDSADTQYF. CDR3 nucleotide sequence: TGTGCCACCAGTGATAGCGCAGATACGCAGTATTTT.